A selection of T cell receptor beta chains follows, all from one sample in a study of blood T cell repertoires in COVID-19. TCRdb keeps only in-frame clones here, not all; method: immunoSEQ multiplex PCR. The data hold about 360,000 clones, with approximately 86% observed a single time. Input material: peripheral blood. The receptor source for this set is a human donor in a cohort sampled during active COVID-19. Each CDR3 is given with its conserved first and last residue. The D gene is left open where the match is weak. The size entry is marked missing in some rows and otherwise reads once, few, many or a size class.

j_call clone_size v_call d_call cdr3_length cdr3_aa cdr3_nt
TRBJ1-1 NA TRBV5-1 TRBD1 14 CASSAGQLNTEAFF TGCGCCAGCAGCGCGGGACAGTTGAACACTGAAGCTTTCTTT
TRBJ2-3 once TRBV7-9 NA 13 CASSIAYPDTQYF TGTGCCAGCAGCATCGCCTATCCAGATACGCAGTATTTT
TRBJ2-1 NA TRBV6-1 NA 14 CASSESGPYNEQFF TGTGCCAGCAGTGAAAGCGGCCCCTACAATGAGCAGTTCTTC
TRBJ1-1 NA TRBV19 TRBD1 15 CASTPFDRGLTEAFF TGTGCCAGTACCCCATTTGACAGGGGGCTCACTGAAGCTTTCTTT
TRBJ2-3 NA TRBV10-1 NA 12 CASSEYSDTQYF TGCGCCAGCAGTGAGTACTCAGATACGCAGTATTTT
TRBJ2-2 NA TRBV11-3 NA 15 CASILDRLNTGELFF TGTGCCAGCATCCTAGACAGGTTAAACACCGGGGAGCTGTTTTTT
TRBJ1-1 NA TRBV6-8 NA 15 CASSFQGAMDTEAFF TGTGCCAGCAGTTTCCAAGGGGCCATGGACACTGAAGCTTTCTTT
TRBJ2-5 once TRBV11-2 NA 14 CASSLAGVPETQYF TGTGCCAGCAGCTTAGCAGGGGTTCCAGAGACCCAGTACTTC
TRBJ2-3 NA TRBV11-2 NA 13 CASSAFSTDTQYF TGTGCCAGCAGCGCGTTTAGCACAGATACGCAGTATTTT
TRBJ2-7 NA TRBV30 NA 12 CAWSPSSYEQYF TGTGCCTGGAGCCCCTCCTCCTACGAGCAGTACTTC
TRBJ2-1 NA TRBV9 TRBD2 15 CARSGGGYSYNEQFF TGCGCCCGCAGCGGGGGGGGATACTCCTACAATGAGCAGTTCTTC
TRBJ2-1 NA TRBV7-2 TRBD2 16 CASSPQTTGGRNEQFF TGTGCCAGCAGCCCCCAAACGACGGGAGGGAGGAATGAGCAGTTCTTC
TRBJ2-2 NA TRBV29-1 NA 16 CSVLLAGKWNTGELFF TGCAGCGTGCTTCTGGCGGGGAAGTGGAACACCGGGGAGCTGTTTTTT
TRBJ1-2 once TRBV6-1 NA 13 CASSEAARDGYTF TGTGCCAGCAGTGAAGCGGCGCGGGATGGCTACACCTTC
TRBJ1-5 NA TRBV5-1 TRBD1 15 CASSFQGAINQPQHF TGCGCCAGCAGCTTTCAGGGGGCTATCAATCAGCCCCAGCATTTT
TRBJ2-7 once TRBV18 TRBD1 15 CASSPGQAPHYEQYF TGTGCCAGCTCACCAGGACAGGCCCCGCACTACGAGCAGTACTTC
TRBJ2-2 once TRBV19 NA 14 CASSIGGRVGELFF TGTGCCAGTAGTATTGGAGGGCGTGTCGGGGAGCTGTTTTTT
TRBJ2-2 NA TRBV7-3 TRBD1 15 CASSFGQGSTGELFF TGTGCCAGCAGCTTCGGACAGGGTTCGACCGGGGAGCTGTTTTTT
TRBJ1-1 NA TRBV13 TRBD1 15 CASSSGGWTGGKAFF TGTGCCAGCAGCTCTGGTGGTTGGACAGGGGGCAAAGCTTTCTTT
TRBJ2-4 NA TRBV5-4 TRBD2 16 CASSPSGGGAKNIQYF TGTGCCAGCAGCCCAAGCGGGGGTGGAGCCAAAAACATTCAGTACTTC
TRBJ1-4 NA TRBV5-4 TRBD1 14 CASRRTGDNEKLFF TGTGCCAGCAGGCGGACAGGTGATAATGAAAAACTGTTTTTT
TRBJ1-4 NA TRBV30 NA 11 CAGRVNEKLFF TGTGCCGGCAGGGTTAATGAAAAACTGTTTTTT
TRBJ1-1 NA TRBV2 TRBD1 17 CASTSRAGGGRDTEAFF TGTGCCAGCACCTCGAGGGCAGGGGGCGGGCGGGACACTGAAGCTTTCTTT
TRBJ1-6 NA TRBV5-1 NA 16 CASSLNRPSGNSPLHF TGCGCCAGCAGCTTGAACCGGCCCAGCGGAAATTCACCCCTCCACTTT
TRBJ2-7 NA TRBV2 TRBD1 16 CASSPKTGGALYEQYF TGTGCCAGCAGCCCCAAAACAGGGGGTGCCTTATACGAGCAGTACTTC
TRBJ2-3 once TRBV30 NA 14 CAWSVSGVGDTQYF TGTGCCTGGAGTGTATCAGGGGTGGGGGATACGCAGTATTTT
TRBJ1-6 NA TRBV12-3/TRBV12-4 NA 13 CASKGLLNSPLHF TGTGCCAGCAAAGGACTTCTGAATTCACCCCTCCACTTT
TRBJ2-7 few TRBV4-1 TRBD1 15 CASSHRQGVPYEQYF TGCGCCAGCAGCCACCGACAGGGGGTCCCCTACGAGCAGTACTTC
TRBJ2-1 NA TRBV5-1 TRBD1 14 CASSRQGRNNEQFF TGCGCCAGCAGCCGACAGGGCCGAAACAATGAGCAGTTCTTC
TRBJ1-1 NA TRBV7-9 NA 17 CASSLAVLKSGNTEAFF TGTGCCAGCAGCTTAGCGGTGTTGAAGTCCGGGAACACTGAAGCTTTCTTT
TRBJ2-3 NA TRBV3-1/TRBV3-2 TRBD1 15 CASSPRTGTTDTQYF TGTGCCAGCAGCCCGAGGACAGGAACCACAGATACGCAGTATTTT
TRBJ1-1 NA TRBV5-1 NA 14 CASSLGQPNTEAFF TGCGCCAGCAGCCTCGGACAGCCGAACACTGAAGCTTTCTTT
TRBJ2-6 NA TRBV4-1 TRBD2 21 CASSQDPVRLAGGAGANVLTF TGCGCCAGCAGCCAAGATCCGGTGCGGCTAGCGGGAGGGGCTGGGGCCAACGTCCTGACTTTC
TRBJ2-2 NA TRBV5-4 TRBD2 15 CASGLAGPNTGELFF TGTGCCAGCGGACTAGCGGGACCAAACACCGGGGAGCTGTTTTTT
TRBJ1-1 NA TRBV6-5 NA 13 CASSTREGTEAFF TGTGCCAGCAGTACCAGGGAGGGCACTGAAGCTTTCTTT
TRBJ1-5 NA TRBV19 NA 13 CASSKGGNQPQHF TGTGCCAGTAGTAAGGGAGGGAACCAGCCCCAGCATTTT
TRBJ2-7 NA TRBV19 TRBD2 11 CASREGREQYF TGTGCCAGTCGGGAGGGACGCGAGCAGTACTTC
TRBJ2-5 NA TRBV5-6 TRBD2 17 CASSTFSGGPEQETQYF TGTGCCAGCAGCACTTTCAGCGGGGGGCCAGAACAAGAGACCCAGTACTTC
TRBJ1-2 NA TRBV7-2 NA 15 CASSLEPGLAYGYTF TGTGCCAGCAGCTTAGAGCCAGGCCTAGCCTATGGCTACACCTTC
TRBJ1-1 NA TRBV7-9 NA 14 CASGPMVVNTEAFF TGTGCCAGCGGTCCTATGGTCGTGAACACTGAAGCTTTCTTT
TRBJ1-5 NA TRBV4-1 NA 13 CASSQGRQGPQHF TGCGCCAGCAGCCAAGGGCGCCAGGGGCCCCAGCATTTT
TRBJ1-2 NA TRBV19 NA 13 CASSMDKLDGYTF TGTGCCAGTAGTATGGACAAGCTTGATGGCTACACCTTC
TRBJ1-1 many TRBV7-3 NA 13 CASSLGRRTEAFF TGTGCCAGCAGCTTGGGGAGGAGAACTGAAGCTTTCTTT
TRBJ2-5 NA TRBV3-1/TRBV3-2 TRBD2 17 CASSQSLGLAEGETQYF TGTGCCAGCAGCCAGTCGTTAGGACTAGCGGAGGGAGAGACCCAGTACTTC
TRBJ1-1 NA TRBV6-5 NA 15 CASSLSGGMATEAFF TGTGCCAGCAGCCTCTCGGGGGGCATGGCCACTGAAGCTTTCTTT